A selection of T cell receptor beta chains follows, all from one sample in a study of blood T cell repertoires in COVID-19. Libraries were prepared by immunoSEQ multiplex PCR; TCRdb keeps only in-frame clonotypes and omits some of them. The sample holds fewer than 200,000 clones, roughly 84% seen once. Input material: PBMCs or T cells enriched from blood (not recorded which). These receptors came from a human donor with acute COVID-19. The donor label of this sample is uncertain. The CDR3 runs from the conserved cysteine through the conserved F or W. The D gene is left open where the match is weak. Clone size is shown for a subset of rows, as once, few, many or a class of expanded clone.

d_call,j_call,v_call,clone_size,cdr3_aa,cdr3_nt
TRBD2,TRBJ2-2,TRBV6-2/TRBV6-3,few,CASSYSTLAGASNTGELFF,TGTGCCAGCAGTTACTCGACACTAGCGGGGGCCTCGAACACCGGGGAGCTGTTTTTT
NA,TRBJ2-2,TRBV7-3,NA,CASSLPRSTNTGELFF,TGTGCCAGCAGCCTCCCGAGGAGCACGAACACCGGGGAGCTGTTTTTT
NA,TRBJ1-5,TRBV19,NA,CASSTGSFNQPQHF,TGTGCCAGTAGTACCGGGTCGTTCAATCAGCCCCAGCATTTT
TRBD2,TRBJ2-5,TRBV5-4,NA,CASSLELAGAQETQYF,TGTGCCAGCAGCTTGGAGCTAGCGGGGGCCCAAGAGACCCAGTACTTC
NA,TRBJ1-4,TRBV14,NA,CASSPRHGRRATNEKLFF,TGTGCCAGCAGCCCACGACACGGGAGGAGGGCAACTAATGAAAAACTGTTTTTT
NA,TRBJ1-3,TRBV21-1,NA,CASSNFPRGAWKKTTSGNTIYF,TGTGCCAGCAGCAATTTCCCCCGCGGCGCTTGGAAAAAAACAACCTCTGGAAACACCATATATTTT
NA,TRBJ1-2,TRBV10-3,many,CAIKAAGENYGYTF,TGTGCCATCAAGGCGGCAGGGGAAAACTATGGCTACACCTTC
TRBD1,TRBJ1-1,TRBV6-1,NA,CASSERDRANTEAFF,TGTGCCAGCAGTGAAAGGGACAGGGCGAACACTGAAGCTTTCTTT
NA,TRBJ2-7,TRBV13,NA,CASSMSGQGGLLYEQYF,TGTGCCAGCAGCATGTCCGGGCAGGGGGGATTGCTCTACGAGCAGTACTTC
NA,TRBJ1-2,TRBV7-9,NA,CASSFKNYGYTF,TGTGCCAGCAGCTTCAAAAACTATGGCTACACCTTC
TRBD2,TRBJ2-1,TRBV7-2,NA,CASSSGTNLDNEQFF,TGTGCCAGCAGCTCCGGGACTAACCTAGACAATGAGCAGTTCTTC
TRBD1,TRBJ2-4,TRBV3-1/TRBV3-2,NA,CASSHRQGNIQYF,TGTGCCAGCAGCCATCGACAGGGAAACATTCAGTACTTC
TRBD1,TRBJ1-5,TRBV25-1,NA,CASSEIGQGRQPQHF,TGTGCCAGCAGTGAGATCGGACAGGGGAGGCAGCCCCAGCATTTT
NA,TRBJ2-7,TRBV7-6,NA,CASSYSLSEQYF,TGTGCCAGCAGCTACTCGTTGAGCGAGCAGTACTTC
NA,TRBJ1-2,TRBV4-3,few,CASSPATEYGYTF,TGCGCCAGCAGCCCTGCGACAGAGTATGGCTACACCTTC
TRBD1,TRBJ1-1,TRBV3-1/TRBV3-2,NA,CASSQVAQGARGTEAFF,TGTGCCAGCAGCCAAGTCGCCCAGGGGGCGCGGGGCACTGAAGCTTTCTTT
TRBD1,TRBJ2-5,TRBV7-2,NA,CASSFRGQAETQYF,TGTGCCAGCAGCTTCAGGGGGCAGGCAGAGACCCAGTACTTC
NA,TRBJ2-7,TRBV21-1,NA,CASSQGTAAHYEQYF,TGTGCCAGCAGCCAAGGGACAGCGGCCCACTACGAGCAGTACTTC
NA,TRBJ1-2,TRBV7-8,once,CASSLAYSDNGYTF,TGTGCCAGCAGCTTAGCGTATTCCGACAATGGCTACACCTTC
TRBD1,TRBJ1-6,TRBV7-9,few,CASSEQGNYNSPLHF,TGTGCCAGCTCAGAACAGGGGAATTATAATTCACCCCTCCACTTT
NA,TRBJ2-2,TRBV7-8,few,CASSLERTANTGELFF,TGTGCCAGCAGCTTAGAAAGGACAGCGAACACCGGGGAGCTGTTTTTT
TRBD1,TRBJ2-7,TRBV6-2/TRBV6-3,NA,CASNPHGQGSSYEQYF,TGTGCCAGCAACCCCCACGGACAGGGGTCCTCCTACGAGCAGTACTTC
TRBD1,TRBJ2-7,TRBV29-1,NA,CSVGTVYEQYF,TGCAGCGTCGGGACAGTCTACGAGCAGTACTTC
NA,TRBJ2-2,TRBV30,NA,CALEWVGELFF,TGTGCCCTGGAGTGGGTCGGGGAGCTGTTTTTT
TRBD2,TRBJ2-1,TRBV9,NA,CASSVDPSGGSLDEQFF,TGTGCCAGCAGCGTAGATCCTAGCGGGGGCTCCTTGGATGAGCAGTTCTTC
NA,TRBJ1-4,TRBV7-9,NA,CASGDKGRGEKLFF,TGTGCCAGCGGGGACAAGGGGAGGGGGGAAAAACTGTTTTTT
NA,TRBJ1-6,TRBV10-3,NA,CAISEGGHGSPLHF,TGTGCCATCAGTGAAGGGGGACATGGTTCACCCCTCCACTTT
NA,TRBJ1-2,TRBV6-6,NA,CASSYSTGNYGYTF,TGTGCCAGCAGTTACTCCACAGGGAACTATGGCTACACCTTC
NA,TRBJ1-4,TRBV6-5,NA,CASSYHRATNEKLFF,TGTGCCAGCAGTTACCACAGGGCAACTAATGAAAAACTGTTTTTT
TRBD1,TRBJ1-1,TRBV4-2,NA,CASSQGRTGAEVEAFF,TGTGCCAGCAGCCAAGGGCGGACAGGGGCTGAGGTTGAAGCTTTCTTT
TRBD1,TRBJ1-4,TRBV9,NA,CASSAGQVATNEKLFF,TGTGCCAGCAGCGCTGGACAGGTCGCAACTAATGAAAAACTGTTTTTT
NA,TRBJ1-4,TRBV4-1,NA,CASSQVREKLFF,TGCGCCAGCAGCCAAGTTCGGGAAAAACTGTTTTTT
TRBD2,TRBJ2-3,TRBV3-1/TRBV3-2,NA,CASSQTSGAADTQYF,TGTGCCAGCAGCCAGACTAGCGGGGCGGCAGATACGCAGTATTTT
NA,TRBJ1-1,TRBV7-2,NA,CASSLGPGSTEAFF,TGTGCCAGCAGCTTAGGGCCAGGGTCCACTGAAGCTTTCTTT
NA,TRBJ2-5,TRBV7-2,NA,CASSRRGGRGQETQYF,TGTGCCAGCAGCCGTCGAGGGGGACGGGGCCAAGAGACCCAGTACTTC
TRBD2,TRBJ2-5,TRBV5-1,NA,CASSTTSGQETQYF,TGCGCCAGCAGCACGACTAGCGGGCAAGAGACCCAGTACTTC
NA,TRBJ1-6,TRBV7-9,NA,CASSLMTSEDSPLHF,TGTGCCAGCAGCTTAATGACTTCCGAGGATTCACCCCTCCACTTT
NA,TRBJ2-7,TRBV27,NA,CASSWRAGPYEQYF,TGTGCCAGCAGCTGGAGGGCGGGACCCTACGAGCAGTACTTC
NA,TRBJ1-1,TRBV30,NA,CAWSVLLGAVVGEAFF,TGTGCCTGGAGTGTGTTGCTGGGGGCAGTGGTGGGTGAAGCTTTCTTT
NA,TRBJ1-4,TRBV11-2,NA,CASRSLRETGKLFF,TGTGCCAGCAGGAGCCTGAGGGAAACGGGAAAACTGTTTTTT